Presented here are 22 T cell receptor beta chains from one specimen sequenced in a study of control samples from healthy donors and cancer patients. Only in-frame clones appear in the TCRdb table, and some are missing; sequencing was by immunoSEQ multiplex PCR. Here the sample spans some 120,000 clones, about 95% being singletons. The sample comprised blood. These TCRs come from a man aged 25-45 years in good health.

Only one count was recorded for this clone. The chain links TRBV14 to TRBJ1-3, with D maybe TRBD1 (6 bases). The germline CDR1 and CDR2 sequences are SGHDN and FVKESK. This CDR3 comprises 15 residues. V gave up 5 bases and J gave up 3 bases, with 14 bases separating them. CDR3 DNA sequence: TGTGCCAGCAGCGATCTACAGGGACTTGGAAACACCATATATTTT. Translation gives CASSDLQGLGNTIYF.

The J gene is TRBJ1-1, the V gene TRBV13; D unclear. CDR1 is PRHDT and CDR2 is FYEKMQ in the germline V gene (reference sequence). V was cut by 5 bases and J by 0 bases, with 13 bases left in between. CDR3 size: 15 residues. The CDR3 DNA is TGTGCCAGCAGCCCCTGGGAGGGTATGAACACTGAAGCTTTCTTT. Translating it yields CASSPWEGMNTEAFF.

V usage is TRBV6-2 or TRBV6-3 and J usage is TRBJ1-2; 8 bases are a match to TRBD1. The germline CDR1 and CDR2 sequences are MNHEY and SVGEGT. The CDR3 totals 13 residues. Losses at the gene ends were 6 bases for V and 8 bases for J; bases not matched to a gene: 8. CDR3 DNA sequence: TGTGCCAGCAGCCAGGGGGCGACCTGGGGCTACACCTTC. It specifies CASSQGATWGYTF.

Details on this clone: At one of its ends the junction is not consistent with the germline gene, which may arise from a read error. The chain combines TRBV3-1 (or the pseudogene TRBV3-2) with TRBJ2-2, with 9 bases identical to TRBD2. CDR1 is LGHDT and CDR2 is YNNKEL in the germline V gene (reference sequence). The CDR3 is 20 amino acids. In DNA, the CDR3 is TGTGCCAGCAGCCAATGGGTCGACCTCGCGGGGGGGCCGAACCCCGGGGAGCTGTTTTTT. Its translation: CASSQWVDLAGGPNPGELFF.

The chain combines TRBV6-2 or TRBV6-3 with TRBJ2-7; D is uncertain. Germline-derived CDR1 and CDR2 are MNHEY and SVGEGT. The length of the CDR3 is 11 residues. Trimming cost V 5 bases and J 3 bases, with 5 bases left between them. The CDR3 DNA sequence: TGTGCCAGCAGTGAGAGCTACGAGCAGTACTTC. This codes for CASSESYEQYF.

The V call is TRBV10-3, the J call TRBJ2-7; 7 positions agree with TRBD2. The CDR3 spans 13 residues. V was clipped by 6 bases and J by 0 bases; unmatched bases: 2. Per germline, CDR1 ENHRY and CDR2 SYGVKD. The CDR3 sequence: CAISGGSSYEQYF. CDR3 sequence (DNA): TGTGCCATCAGCGGGGGGTCCTCCTACGAGCAGTACTTC.

The V call is TRBV6-2 or TRBV6-3, the J call TRBJ1-6, with 10 bases identical to TRBD1. CDR3 length: 14 residues. V was pared by 5 bases and J by 9 bases, with 4 bases of the junction left unmatched. Germline CDR1 is MNHEY and CDR2 is SVGEGT. The CDR3 DNA sequence: TGTGCCAGCAGTGCCGGGACAGGGGTTTCACCCCTCCACTTT. Amino acids: CASSAGTGVSPLHF.

The genes are TRBV12-5 and TRBJ1-6; maybe TRBD1 (5 bases). Germline V gene data show CDR1 as LGHNT and CDR2 as FRNRAP. This CDR3 has 16 amino acids. V was shortened by 1 base and J by 7 bases, with 14 bases between the two germline ends. This CDR3 reads CASGLGIGGNNSPLHF. The CDR3 region has the DNA TGTGCTAGTGGTTTGGGGATCGGGGGTAACAATTCACCCCTCCACTTT.

The V call is TRBV27, the J call TRBJ1-5; possible D gene TRBD1, 5 bases. In germline, CDR1 is MNHEY, CDR2 SMNVEV (reference sequence). The germline V and J ends were trimmed by 5 bases and 7 bases, with 9 bases remaining between them. CDR3 size: 12 residues. CDR3 bases: TGTGCCAGCAGTCCCCGGGGGCAGCCCCAGCATTTT. Its translation is CASSPRGQPQHF.

This clone was seen only once. The chain couples TRBV2 to TRBJ2-1, with D hard to call. V shed 8 bases and J shed 4 bases, with 9 bases lying between them. Germline V gene lookup returns CDR1 SNHLY and CDR2 FYNNEI. The CDR3 extends over 12 amino acids. This chain's CDR3 is CASYILYNEQFF. In DNA form, the CDR3 reads TGTGCCAGCTACATTCTATACAATGAGCAGTTCTTC.

The chain combines TRBV7-9 with TRBJ2-7; D possibly uses TRBD1 or TRBD2 (5 bases each). The V gene lost 5 bases and the J gene lost 3 bases, with 20 bases spanning the gap. Germline values: CDR1 SEHNR, CDR2 FQNEAQ (reference sequence). This CDR3 has 16 residues. CDR3 DNA sequence: TGTGCCAGCAGCCCCATGGTGGGGGTGGTAAGCTACGAGCAGTACTTC. Translation gives CASSPMVGVVSYEQYF.

V is TRBV19 and J is TRBJ1-5, with D unclear. The V gene's germline CDR1 is LNHDA and CDR2 SQIVND (reference sequence). V was clipped by 3 bases and J by 4 bases, with 10 bases between them. The CDR3 spans 14 residues. The CDR3 protein is CASSIYLGNQPQHF. Here the CDR3 DNA reads TGTGCCAGTAGTATTTATCTCGGGAATCAGCCCCAGCATTTT.

The chain employs TRBV30 and TRBJ2-7, with 10 positions matching TRBD1. CDR3 size: 15 residues. Trimming at V came to 4 bases and at J to 5 bases, leaving 11 bases not matched to a gene. Germline V gene sequence: CDR1 GTSNPN, CDR2 SVGIG (reference sequence). CDR3 loop: CAWTLLDRGIHEQYF. The CDR3 nucleotides are TGTGCCTGGACATTGCTGGACAGGGGGATCCACGAGCAGTACTTC.

This rearrangement joins TRBV6-5 to TRBJ1-4; TRBD1 is a possible D gene (5 bases). CDR1 MNHEY and CDR2 SVGAGI come from the germline V gene. Trimming shortened V by 0 bases and J by 7 bases, and 12 bases separated the two germline ends. The CDR3 runs 15 residues. The CDR3 sequence: CASSYSAGRGEKLFF. CDR3 DNA sequence: TGTGCCAGCAGTTACTCGGCAGGGAGAGGTGAAAAACTGTTTTTT.

The CDR3 is CATSRGLAGGKNTGELFF. The CDR3 region has the DNA TGTGCCACCAGCAGAGGACTAGCGGGGGGGAAGAACACCGGGGAGCTGTTTTTT. The chain recombines TRBV15 with TRBJ2-2; 14 bases fit TRBD2. The CDR3 has 18 amino acids. The germline V gene has CDR1 LNHNV and CDR2 YYDKDF (reference sequence). With 1 base clipped from V and 1 base from J, the junction kept 2 bases outside the gene matches.

The chain carries TRBV6-5 and TRBJ1-2; D is possibly TRBD1 (6 bases). Trimming stripped 6 bases from V and 4 bases from J, with 18 bases between. The length of the CDR3 is 15 residues. Germline lookup yields CDR1 MNHEY and CDR2 SVGAGI. CDR3 loop: CASRASGQYIYGYTF. The CDR3 DNA sequence: TGTGCCAGCAGAGCCTCCGGACAGTATATCTATGGCTACACCTTC.

The gene calls are TRBV30 and TRBJ2-1; D uncertain. From germline, CDR1 is GTSNPN and CDR2 SVGIG (reference sequence). The CDR3 runs 11 residues. Trimming removed 7 bases from V and 4 bases from J, with 8 bases in between. CDR3 in amino acids: CASDAYNEQFF. CDR3 coding DNA: TGTGCCTCAGACGCATACAATGAGCAGTTCTTC.

The chain combines TRBV11-2 with TRBJ1-2; perhaps TRBD1 as D (5 bases). In germline, CDR1 is SGHAT, CDR2 FQNNGV. The CDR3 runs to 12 residues. Trimming removed 1 base from V and 6 bases from J, with 6 bases in between. This CDR3 reads CASSLGGDGYTF. DNA of the CDR3: TGTGCCAGCAGCTTAGGGGGGGATGGCTACACCTTC.

The CDR3: CATRDRGNQPQHF. Written as DNA, the CDR3 is TGTGCCACTCGGGACAGAGGCAATCAGCCCCAGCATTTT. This chain links TRBV19 with TRBJ1-5, with TRBD1 identical over 7 bases. This CDR3 has 13 amino acids. Per germline, CDR1 LNHDA and CDR2 SQIVND (reference sequence). V trimming: 10 bases; J trimming: 2 bases; junction bases outside the gene matches: 5.

The chain carries TRBV5-1 and TRBJ1-1; D possibly corresponds to TRBD1 (5 bases). The V gene's germline CDR1 is SGHRS and CDR2 YFSETQ. V lost 4 bases and J 2 bases, leaving 18 bases between the germline ends. The CDR3 is 16 amino acids. CDR3 amino acids: CASSHPARDLNTEAFF. Written as DNA, the CDR3 is TGCGCCAGCAGCCACCCCGCGAGGGACCTAAACACTGAAGCTTTCTTT.

V gene TRBV29-1 combines with J gene TRBJ2-1; 12 bases map to TRBD2. The V segment lost 3 bases and the J segment 8 bases; nucleotides outside the gene matches: 11. The CDR3 consists of 16 residues. Germline CDR1 SQVTM, CDR2 ANQGSEA. The CDR3 reads CSVDRASGGAFDEQFF. The CDR3, as DNA: TGCAGCGTTGATCGGGCTAGCGGGGGGGCCTTCGATGAGCAGTTCTTC.

The V gene is TRBV27, the J gene TRBJ1-1; TRBD1 might be the D (5 bases). Germline CDR1 and CDR2: MNHEY and SMNVEV (reference sequence). The CDR3 runs to 14 residues. Deletions cut 6 bases from V and 2 bases from J, with 13 bases between. CDR3 residues: CASRRGGGNTEAFF. The CDR3 DNA sequence: TGTGCCAGCAGAAGGGGAGGCGGAAACACTGAAGCTTTCTTT.